The present T cell receptor (beta chain) was sequenced within a study of blood T cell repertoires in COVID-19. Across the whole study: The origin of the acute and convalescent COVID-19 samples was the United States, Italy and Spain.

Per the authors' pipeline: Nucleated cell number was recorded as an estimate derived from reference gene primer amplification. Only in-frame clones appear in the TCRdb table, and some are missing; sequencing was by immunoSEQ multiplex PCR. V, J and clone size reflect that table, while D and trimming were determined from the DNA. The sample consists of roughly 180,000 clones, roughly nine tenths of them appearing once. This CDR3 is built from 16 residues. V lost 2 bases, J lost 7 bases, and 18 bases lay in between. Germline V gene data show CDR1 as SNHLY and CDR2 as FYNNEI. This TCR was recovered from a man aged 65 to 85 with active or convalescent COVID-19. The sequenced sample consisted of peripheral blood. This chain links TRBV2 with TRBJ1-5; D gene uncertain. DNA for the CDR3: TGTGCCAGCAGTGAATTCGGAGGGTCGATCATCCAGCCCCAGCATTTT. This translates into CASSEFGGSIIQPQHF.